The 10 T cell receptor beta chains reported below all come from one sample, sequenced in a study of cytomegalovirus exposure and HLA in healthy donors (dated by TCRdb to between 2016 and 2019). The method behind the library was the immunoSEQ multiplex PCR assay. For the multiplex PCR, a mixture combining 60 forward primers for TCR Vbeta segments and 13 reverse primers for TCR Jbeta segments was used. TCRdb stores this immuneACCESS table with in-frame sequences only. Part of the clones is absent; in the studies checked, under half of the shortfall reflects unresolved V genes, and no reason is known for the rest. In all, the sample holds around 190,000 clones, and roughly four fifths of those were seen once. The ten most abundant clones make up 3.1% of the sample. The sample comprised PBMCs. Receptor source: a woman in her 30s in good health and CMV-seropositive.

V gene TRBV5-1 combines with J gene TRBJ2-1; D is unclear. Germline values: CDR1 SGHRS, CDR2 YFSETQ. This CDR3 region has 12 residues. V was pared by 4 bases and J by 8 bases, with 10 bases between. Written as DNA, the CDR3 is TGCGCCAGCAGCGCACAGTATCATGAGCAGTTCTTC. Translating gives CASSAQYHEQFF.

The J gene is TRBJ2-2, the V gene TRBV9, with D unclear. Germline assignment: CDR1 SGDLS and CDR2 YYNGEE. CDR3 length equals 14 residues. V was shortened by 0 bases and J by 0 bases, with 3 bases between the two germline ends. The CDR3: CASSVAANTGELFF. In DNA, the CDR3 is TGTGCCAGCAGCGTAGCGGCGAACACCGGGGAGCTGTTTTTT.

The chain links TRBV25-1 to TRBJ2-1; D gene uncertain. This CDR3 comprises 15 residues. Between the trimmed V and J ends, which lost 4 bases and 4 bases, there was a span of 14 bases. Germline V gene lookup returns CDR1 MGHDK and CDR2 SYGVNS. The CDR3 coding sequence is TGTGCCAGCAGTGGGTTAAGCCCTTTGTACAATGAGCAGTTCTTC. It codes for CASSGLSPLYNEQFF.

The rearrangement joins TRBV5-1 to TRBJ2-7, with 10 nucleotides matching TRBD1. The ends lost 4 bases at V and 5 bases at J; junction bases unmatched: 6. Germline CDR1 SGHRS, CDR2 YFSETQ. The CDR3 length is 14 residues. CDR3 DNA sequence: TGCGCCAGCAGCGCTGGACAGGGGGGTCACGAGCAGTACTTC. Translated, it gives CASSAGQGGHEQYF.

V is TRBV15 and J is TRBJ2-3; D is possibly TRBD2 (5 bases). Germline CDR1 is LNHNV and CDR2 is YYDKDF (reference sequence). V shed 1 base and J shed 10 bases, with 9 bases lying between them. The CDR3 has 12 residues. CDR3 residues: CATSRAPEAQYF. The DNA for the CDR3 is TGTGCCACCAGCAGAGCCCCGGAGGCGCAGTATTTT. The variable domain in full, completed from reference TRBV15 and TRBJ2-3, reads DAMVIQNPRYQVTQFGKPVTLSCSQTLNHNVMYWYQQKSSQAPKLLFHYYDKDFNNEADTPDNFQSRRPNTSFCFLDIRSPGLGDTAMYLCATSRAPEAQYFGPGTRLTVL.

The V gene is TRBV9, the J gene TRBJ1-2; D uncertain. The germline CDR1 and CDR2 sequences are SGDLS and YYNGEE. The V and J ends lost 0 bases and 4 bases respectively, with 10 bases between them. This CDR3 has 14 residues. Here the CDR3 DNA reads TGTGCCAGCAGCGTAGCGGGGTCCAGCTATGGCTACACCTTC. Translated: CASSVAGSSYGYTF.

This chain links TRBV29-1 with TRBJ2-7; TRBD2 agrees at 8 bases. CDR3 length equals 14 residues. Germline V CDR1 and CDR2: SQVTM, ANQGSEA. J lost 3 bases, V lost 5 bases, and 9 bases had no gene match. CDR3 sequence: CSVLTTSGYYEQYF. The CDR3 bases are TGCAGCGTTCTTACCACTAGCGGATACTACGAGCAGTACTTC.

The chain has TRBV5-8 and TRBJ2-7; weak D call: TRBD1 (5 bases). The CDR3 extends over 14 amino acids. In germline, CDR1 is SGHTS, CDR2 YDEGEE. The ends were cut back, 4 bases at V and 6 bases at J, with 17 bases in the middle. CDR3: CASSLRPKTGEQYF. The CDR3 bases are TGTGCCAGCAGCCTCAGGCCAAAAACAGGCGAGCAGTACTTC. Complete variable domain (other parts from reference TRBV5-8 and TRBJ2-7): EAGVTQSPTHLIKTRGQQATLRCSPISGHTSVYWYQQALGLGLQFLLWYDEGEERNRGNFPPRFSGRQFPNYSSELNVNALELEDSALYLCASSLRPKTGEQYFGPGTRLTVT.

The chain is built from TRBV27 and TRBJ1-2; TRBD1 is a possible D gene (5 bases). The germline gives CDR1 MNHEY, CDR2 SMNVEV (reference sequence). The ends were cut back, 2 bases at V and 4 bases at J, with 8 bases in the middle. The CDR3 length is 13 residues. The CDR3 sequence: CASSLIQGYGYTF. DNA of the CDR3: TGTGCCAGCAGTTTAATCCAGGGCTATGGCTACACCTTC.

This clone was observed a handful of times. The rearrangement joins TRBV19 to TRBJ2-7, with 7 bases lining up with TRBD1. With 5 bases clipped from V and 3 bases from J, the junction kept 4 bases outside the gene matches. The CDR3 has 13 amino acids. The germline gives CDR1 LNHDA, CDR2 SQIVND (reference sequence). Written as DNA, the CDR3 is TGTGCCAGTAGTGAGGACAGGAGCTACGAGCAGTACTTC. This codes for CASSEDRSYEQYF.